The entry below describes one T cell receptor beta chain. The source of the sample is a study of blood T cell repertoires in COVID-19. The overall study: Samples came from the United States, Italy and Spain, spanning acute and convalescent COVID-19. PBMCs, B-cell-depleted T cells, or T cells were the source of the cDNA or gDNA that made up the material.

In the source study's methods: How many nucleated cells were present was estimated from reference gene primer amplification. Method: immunoSEQ multiplex PCR; TCRdb's copy keeps in-frame clones and lacks some. That table gives V, J and clone size, and the DNA gave D and trimming. The sample consists of approximately 210,000 clones, about four fifths of them appearing once. CDR3 length equals 14 residues. The V end lost 4 bases, the J end lost 5 bases, and 14 bases lay between the germline ends. CDR1 SGHRS and CDR2 YFSETQ come from the germline V gene. The receptor was derived from a woman in her fifties or sixties with active or convalescent COVID-19. V is TRBV5-1 and J is TRBJ2-3; D not resolved. The sequencing input was peripheral blood. The CDR3 is CASSLSTSLDTQYF. CDR3 DNA sequence: TGCGCCAGCAGCCTGTCGACATCCTTAGATACGCAGTATTTT. The whole variable domain, remainder taken from reference TRBV5-1 and TRBJ2-3, is KAGVTQTPRYLIKTRGQQVTLSCSPISGHRSVSWYQQTPGQGLQFLFEYFSETQRNKGNFPGRFSGRQFSNSRSEMNVSTLELGDSALYLCASSLSTSLDTQYFGPGTRLTVL.